These T cell receptor beta chains were read from a single sample in a study of blood T cells in healthy people across ages. TCRdb used MiXCR to reprocess the 5' RACE reads, holding one entry per CDR3 protein. The sample shows 750,000 or so distinct CDR3 sequences, 25% of them seen only once. The same sample was also used in a study of T cells of mothers and their children.

The sequencing input was blood. The receptors derive from a boy aged 5-17 years in good health. The CDR3 runs from the conserved cysteine through the conserved F or W. A D gene is named only where the DNA matches it firmly. Rows give clone size only sometimes, using once, few, many, or a class for an expanded clone.

v_gene: TRBV6-2/TRBV6-3
d_gene: NA
j_gene: TRBJ2-5
abundance: many
CDR3nt: TGTGCCAGCACCCTAGGGGAGACCCAGTACTTC
CDR3aa: CASTLGETQYF

v_gene: TRBV6-2/TRBV6-3
d_gene: TRBD2
j_gene: TRBJ2-7
abundance: NA
CDR3nt: TGTGCCAGCAGTTACGGGGGGGTCTACGAGCAGTACTTC
CDR3aa: CASSYGGVYEQYF

v_gene: TRBV29-1
d_gene: NA
j_gene: TRBJ2-7
abundance: NA
CDR3nt: TGCAGCGTTGTAGAAGGGTCCTCCTACGAGCAGTACTTC
CDR3aa: CSVVEGSSYEQYF

v_gene: TRBV20-1
d_gene: NA
j_gene: TRBJ2-3
abundance: NA
CDR3nt: TGCAGTGCTCCCCTGGGTCCGGCTAGAGCGGACCTCACAGATACGCAGTATTTT
CDR3aa: CSAPLGPARADLTDTQYF

v_gene: TRBV5-1
d_gene: TRBD2
j_gene: TRBJ2-3
abundance: few
CDR3nt: TGCGCCAGCAGCTTAGCGGGAGCGGCAGATACGCAGTATTTT
CDR3aa: CASSLAGAADTQYF

v_gene: TRBV5-1
d_gene: TRBD2
j_gene: TRBJ2-7
abundance: NA
CDR3nt: TGCGCCAGCAGGGTAGCGGGAGTAGTCGAGCAGTACTTC
CDR3aa: CASRVAGVVEQYF

v_gene: TRBV4-1
d_gene: TRBD2
j_gene: TRBJ2-5
abundance: few
CDR3nt: TGCGCCAGCAGCCCGACGGGGAGGGGCATAGGGGAGACCCAGTACTTC
CDR3aa: CASSPTGRGIGETQYF

v_gene: TRBV29-1
d_gene: NA
j_gene: TRBJ2-1
abundance: NA
CDR3nt: TGCAGCGTTGCCGCCCTGTTGTCTGACAATGAACAGTTCTTC
CDR3aa: CSVAALLSDNEQFF

v_gene: TRBV5-6
d_gene: TRBD1
j_gene: TRBJ1-3
abundance: few
CDR3nt: TGTGCCAGCAGCTTGCTCCGGGACAGGGATTTCTCTGGAAACACCATATATTTT
CDR3aa: CASSLLRDRDFSGNTIYF

v_gene: TRBV27
d_gene: NA
j_gene: TRBJ2-2
abundance: few
CDR3nt: TGTACCAGCAGTTTCGGCGGGGTTAACACCGGGGAGCTGTTTTTT
CDR3aa: CTSSFGGVNTGELFF

v_gene: TRBV6-6
d_gene: NA
j_gene: TRBJ2-7
abundance: few
CDR3nt: TGTGCCAGCAGCTCCTCGGCAGGGGCCACCTACGAGCAGTACTTC
CDR3aa: CASSSSAGATYEQYF

v_gene: TRBV12-3/TRBV12-4
d_gene: NA
j_gene: TRBJ2-2
abundance: NA
CDR3nt: TGTGCCAGCAGTCCCCGAATGGGGGGGCACGGCGGGGAGCTGTTTTTT
CDR3aa: CASSPRMGGHGGELFF

v_gene: TRBV5-4
d_gene: TRBD2
j_gene: TRBJ2-1
abundance: few
CDR3nt: TGTGCCAGCAGCTTACGTAGCGGGGGCTACAATGAGCAGTTCTTC
CDR3aa: CASSLRSGGYNEQFF

v_gene: TRBV20-1
d_gene: TRBD2
j_gene: TRBJ2-1
abundance: NA
CDR3nt: TGCAGGGCCTTAGGGACTACTTCCTACAATGAGCAGTTCTTC
CDR3aa: CRALGTTSYNEQFF

v_gene: TRBV29-1
d_gene: NA
j_gene: TRBJ2-5
abundance: few
CDR3nt: TGCAGCGTTGTACTTGGGGAAGAGACCCAGTACTTC
CDR3aa: CSVVLGEETQYF

v_gene: TRBV29-1
d_gene: NA
j_gene: TRBJ2-5
abundance: few
CDR3nt: TGCAGCGTTGTAAGGGGCCCTCCTAAAGAGACCCAGTACTTC
CDR3aa: CSVVRGPPKETQYF

v_gene: TRBV4-3
d_gene: NA
j_gene: TRBJ2-4
abundance: NA
CDR3nt: TGCGCCAGCAGCCAAGATAGGAGAGGCTGGGAAGACATTCAGTACTTC
CDR3aa: CASSQDRRGWEDIQYF

v_gene: TRBV28
d_gene: TRBD2
j_gene: TRBJ2-5
abundance: few
CDR3nt: TGTGCCAGCAGTCCCAGACTAGCGCAGACCCAAGAGACCCAGTACTTC
CDR3aa: CASSPRLAQTQETQYF

v_gene: TRBV29-1
d_gene: TRBD1
j_gene: TRBJ1-1
abundance: NA
CDR3nt: TGCAGCCATGGACAGGGGGTTGAAGCTTTCTTT
CDR3aa: CSHGQGVEAFF

v_gene: TRBV7-9
d_gene: NA
j_gene: TRBJ1-2
abundance: many
CDR3nt: TGTGCCAGCAGCCACCGGGACAACTATGGCTACACCTTC
CDR3aa: CASSHRDNYGYTF

v_gene: TRBV4-2
d_gene: TRBD2
j_gene: TRBJ2-3
abundance: NA
CDR3nt: TGTGCCAGCAGCCCACTCTCTAGCGGGGGCTTGGGAGATACGCAGTATTTT
CDR3aa: CASSPLSSGGLGDTQYF

v_gene: TRBV12-3/TRBV12-4
d_gene: NA
j_gene: TRBJ1-1
abundance: few
CDR3nt: TGTGCCAGCAGTTTAAAAAACCTGAACACTGAAGCTTTCTTT
CDR3aa: CASSLKNLNTEAFF

v_gene: TRBV20-1
d_gene: NA
j_gene: TRBJ1-5
abundance: few
CDR3nt: TGCAGTGCTAGGGCGACTGGTCAGCCCCAGCATTTT
CDR3aa: CSARATGQPQHF

v_gene: TRBV4-3
d_gene: NA
j_gene: TRBJ2-3
abundance: NA
CDR3nt: TGCGCCAGCAGCCAAGATGGTATGGGGCAGGAGCACGATACGCAGTATTTT
CDR3aa: CASSQDGMGQEHDTQYF

v_gene: TRBV5-1
d_gene: TRBD1
j_gene: TRBJ1-6
abundance: NA
CDR3nt: TGCGCCAGCAGCTTGGAGGGGGCCCCCAATTCACCCCTCCACTTT
CDR3aa: CASSLEGAPNSPLHF

v_gene: TRBV4-3
d_gene: TRBD1
j_gene: TRBJ2-1
abundance: NA
CDR3nt: TGCGCCAGCAGCACAGTGACAGGGCACAATGAGCAGTTCTTC
CDR3aa: CASSTVTGHNEQFF

v_gene: TRBV9
d_gene: TRBD2
j_gene: TRBJ2-5
abundance: few
CDR3nt: TGTGCCAGCAGCGGTTCCTTTAGCGGGAGGGCGGGGTCGACGTACCAAGAGACCCAGTACTTC
CDR3aa: CASSGSFSGRAGSTYQETQYF

v_gene: TRBV10-3
d_gene: TRBD2
j_gene: TRBJ2-3
abundance: few
CDR3nt: TGTGCCATCAGTCCTGGACTAGCGGAAGGAGGAGATACGCAGTATTTT
CDR3aa: CAISPGLAEGGDTQYF

v_gene: TRBV14
d_gene: NA
j_gene: TRBJ2-7
abundance: NA
CDR3nt: TGTGCCAGCAGCCTAGACCTCTTACATACCTACGAGCAGTACTTC
CDR3aa: CASSLDLLHTYEQYF

v_gene: TRBV7-2
d_gene: TRBD1
j_gene: TRBJ2-2
abundance: few
CDR3nt: TGTGCCAGCACTCGGACAGGGTACACCGGGGAGCTGTTTTTT
CDR3aa: CASTRTGYTGELFF

v_gene: TRBV10-2
d_gene: TRBD2
j_gene: TRBJ2-1
abundance: few
CDR3nt: TGCGCCAGCACTACACTAGCGGGGTCCTACAATGAGCAGTTCTTC
CDR3aa: CASTTLAGSYNEQFF

v_gene: TRBV20-1
d_gene: NA
j_gene: TRBJ2-4
abundance: NA
CDR3nt: TGCAGTGCTAGAGTCGGAGGAATTCAGTACTTC
CDR3aa: CSARVGGIQYF

v_gene: TRBV7-2
d_gene: NA
j_gene: TRBJ2-1
abundance: NA
CDR3nt: TGTGCCAGCAGCTTAGAGTACCGGATCAATGAGCAGTTCTTC
CDR3aa: CASSLEYRINEQFF

v_gene: TRBV5-5
d_gene: NA
j_gene: TRBJ1-5
abundance: NA
CDR3nt: TGTGACAGCAGCTTGGCCGGCGGCGGGAATGTATTTCAGCCCCAGCATTTT
CDR3aa: CDSSLAGGGNVFQPQHF